This TCR beta chain was captured by sequencing in a study of T cell responses to AZD1222 COVID-19 vaccine. Germline V lookup: CDR1 SGHNT, CDR2 YYREEE (reference sequence). CDR3 length: 14 amino acids. The V gene lost 0 bases and the J gene lost 5 bases, with 8 bases spanning the gap. Measured with immunoSEQ multiplex PCR; TCRdb has only the in-frame clones, and not every one. The data contain about 100,000 clones, around 90% of them singletons. This specimen consisted of peripheral blood, obtained on day 0 of AZD1222 vaccination. This receptor was obtained from an adult in good health. The chain couples TRBV5-4 to TRBJ2-2; weak D call: TRBD1 (6 bases). CDR3 DNA sequence: TGTGCCAGCAGCTTGGCACAGGGTACCGGGGAGCTGTTTTTT. Encoded protein: CASSLAQGTGELFF.